This T cell receptor (beta chain) stems from a study of CXCR3-negative and CXCR3-positive naive CD8 T cells. Each TRB cDNA library was prepared by 5' RACE (with UMI labels). TCRdb reprocessed the 5' RACE reads; each CDR3 protein has one entry and no DNA is given. Recorded for this sample: under 55,000 distinct CDR3 sequences. This clonotype shows up as medium-sized by frequency. The target antigen is unknown. This CDR3 has 15 amino acids. Germline V CDR1 and CDR2: MNHEY, SVGEGT. Study findings and constraints: Memory CD8+ cells showed much lower diversity, while both naive subsets were comparably high. Similar TRBV-TRBJ usage characterized naive CXCR3-negative and CXCR3-positive cells; memory cells differed.

This rearrangement joins TRBV6-2 or TRBV6-3 to TRBJ1-5. Sequencing used memory CD8+ T cells from blood. The receptor comes from a human donor in good health. Some clones in this sample may be carry-over from other donors' samples. CDR3 region: CASSSGRNSNQPQHF.